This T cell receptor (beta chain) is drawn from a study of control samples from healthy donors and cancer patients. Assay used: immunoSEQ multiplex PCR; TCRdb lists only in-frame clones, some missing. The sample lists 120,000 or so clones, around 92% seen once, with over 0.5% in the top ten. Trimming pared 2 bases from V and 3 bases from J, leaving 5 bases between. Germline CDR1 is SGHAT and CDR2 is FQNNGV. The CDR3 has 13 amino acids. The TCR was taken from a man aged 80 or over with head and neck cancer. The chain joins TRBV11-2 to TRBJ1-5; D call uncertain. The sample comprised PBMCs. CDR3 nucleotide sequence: TGTGCCAGCAGCTTATCCCTCAATCAGCCCCAGCATTTT. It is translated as CASSLSLNQPQHF. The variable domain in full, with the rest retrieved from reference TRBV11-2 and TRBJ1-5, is EAGVAQSPRYKIIEKRQSVAFWCNPISGHATLYWYQQILGQGPKLLIQFQNNGVVDDSQLPKDRFSAERLKGVDSTLKIQPAKLEDSAVYLCASSLSLNQPQHFGDGTRLSIL.